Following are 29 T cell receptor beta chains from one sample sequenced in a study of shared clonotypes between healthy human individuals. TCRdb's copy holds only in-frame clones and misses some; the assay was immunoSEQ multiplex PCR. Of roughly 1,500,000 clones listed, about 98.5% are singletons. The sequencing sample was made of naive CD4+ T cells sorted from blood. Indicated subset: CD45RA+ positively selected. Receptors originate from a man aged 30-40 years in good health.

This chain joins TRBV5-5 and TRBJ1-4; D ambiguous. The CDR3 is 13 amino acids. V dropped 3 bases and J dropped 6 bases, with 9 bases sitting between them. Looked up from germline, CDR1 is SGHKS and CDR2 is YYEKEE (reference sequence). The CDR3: CASSSIPYEKLFF. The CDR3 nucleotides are TGTGCCAGCAGCTCAATCCCTTATGAAAAACTGTTTTTT.

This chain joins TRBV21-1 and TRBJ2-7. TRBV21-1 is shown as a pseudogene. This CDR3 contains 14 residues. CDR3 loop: CASSSQDVTYEQYF. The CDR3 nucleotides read TGTGCCAGCAGCTCTCAGGACGTAACCTACGAGCAGTACTTC.

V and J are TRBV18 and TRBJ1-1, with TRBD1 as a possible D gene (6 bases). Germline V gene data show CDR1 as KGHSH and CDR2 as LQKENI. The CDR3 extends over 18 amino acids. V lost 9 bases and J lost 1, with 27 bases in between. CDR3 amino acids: CASRHQGSGGSWNTEAFF. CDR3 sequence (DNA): TGTGCCAGTCGGCACCAGGGGAGTGGGGGTTCTTGGAACACTGAAGCTTTCTTT. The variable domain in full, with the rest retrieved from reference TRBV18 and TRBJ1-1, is NAGVMQNPRHLVRRRGQEARLRCSPMKGHSHVYWYRQLPEEGLKFMVYLQKENIIDESGMPKERFSAEFPKEGPSILRIQQVVRGDSAAYFCASRHQGSGGSWNTEAFFGQGTRLTVV.

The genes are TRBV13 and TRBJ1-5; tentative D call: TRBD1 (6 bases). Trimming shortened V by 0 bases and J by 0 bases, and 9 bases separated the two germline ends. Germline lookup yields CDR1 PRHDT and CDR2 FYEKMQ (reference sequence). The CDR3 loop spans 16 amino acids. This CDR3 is CASSLGTGNSNQPQHF. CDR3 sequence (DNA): TGTGCCAGCAGCTTAGGGACAGGAAATAGCAATCAGCCCCAGCATTTT.

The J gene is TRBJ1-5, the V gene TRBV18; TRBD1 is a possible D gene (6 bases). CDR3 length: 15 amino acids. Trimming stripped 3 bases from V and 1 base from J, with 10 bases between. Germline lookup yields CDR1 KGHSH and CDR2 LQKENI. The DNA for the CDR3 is TGTGCCAGCTCACCCATACAGGGAAGCAATCAGCCCCAGCATTTT. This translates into CASSPIQGSNQPQHF.

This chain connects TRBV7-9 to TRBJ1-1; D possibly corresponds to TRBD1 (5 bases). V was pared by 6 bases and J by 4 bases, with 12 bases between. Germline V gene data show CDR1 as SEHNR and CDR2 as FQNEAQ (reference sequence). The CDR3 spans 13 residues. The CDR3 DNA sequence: TGTGCCAGCAGTTGGGGGATTGGCACTGAAGCTTTCTTT. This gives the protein CASSWGIGTEAFF.

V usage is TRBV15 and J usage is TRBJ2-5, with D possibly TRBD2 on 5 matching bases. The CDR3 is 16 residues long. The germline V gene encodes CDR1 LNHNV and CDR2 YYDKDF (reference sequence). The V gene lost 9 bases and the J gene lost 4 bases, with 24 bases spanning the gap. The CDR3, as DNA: TGTGCCACTGCTCGCGTTAGCGATCCGTACCTAGAGACCCAGTACTTC. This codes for CATARVSDPYLETQYF.

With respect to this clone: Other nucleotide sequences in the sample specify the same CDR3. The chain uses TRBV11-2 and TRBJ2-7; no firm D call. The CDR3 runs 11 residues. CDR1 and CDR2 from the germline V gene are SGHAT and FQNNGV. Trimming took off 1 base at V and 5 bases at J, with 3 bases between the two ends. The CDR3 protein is CASSLVNEQYF. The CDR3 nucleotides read TGTGCCAGCAGCTTAGTGAACGAGCAGTACTTC.

The CDR3 loop is CASSQERVDTEAFF. CDR3 DNA: TGCGCCAGCAGCCAAGAAAGGGTTGACACTGAAGCTTTCTTT. V usage is TRBV4-1 and J usage is TRBJ1-1, with D unresolved. The CDR3 extends over 14 amino acids. Trimming removed 0 bases from V and 3 bases from J, with 8 bases in between. Germline V gives CDR1 MGHRA, CDR2 YSYEKL.

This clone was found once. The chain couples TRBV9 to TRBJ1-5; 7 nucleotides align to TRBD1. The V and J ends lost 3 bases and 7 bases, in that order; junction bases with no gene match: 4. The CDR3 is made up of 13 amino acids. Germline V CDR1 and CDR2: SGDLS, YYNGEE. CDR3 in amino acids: CASSEGGRQPQHF. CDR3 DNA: TGTGCCAGCAGCGAAGGGGGCCGACAGCCCCAGCATTTT.

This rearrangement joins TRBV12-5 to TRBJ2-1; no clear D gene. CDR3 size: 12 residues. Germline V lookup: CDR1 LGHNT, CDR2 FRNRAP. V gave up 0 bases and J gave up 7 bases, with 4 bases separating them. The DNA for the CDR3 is TGTGCTAGTGGTTTGGTCCCGAATGAGCAGTTCTTC. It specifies CASGLVPNEQFF.

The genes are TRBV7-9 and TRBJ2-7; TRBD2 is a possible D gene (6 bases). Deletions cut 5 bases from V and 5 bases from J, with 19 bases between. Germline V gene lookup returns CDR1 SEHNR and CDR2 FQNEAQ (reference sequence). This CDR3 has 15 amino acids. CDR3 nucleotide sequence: TGTGCCAGCAGCCGCACTCCCCGGGGGAAGCACGAGCAGTACTTC. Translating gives CASSRTPRGKHEQYF.

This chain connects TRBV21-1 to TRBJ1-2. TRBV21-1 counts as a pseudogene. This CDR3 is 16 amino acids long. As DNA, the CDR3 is TGTGCCAGTCCCAATTACCGGACCGAAATTAACTATGGCTACACCTTC. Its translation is CASPNYRTEINYGYTF.

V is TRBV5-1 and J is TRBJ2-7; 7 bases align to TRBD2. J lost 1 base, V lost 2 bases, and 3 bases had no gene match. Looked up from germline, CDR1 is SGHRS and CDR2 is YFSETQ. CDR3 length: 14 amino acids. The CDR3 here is CASSLGLVSYEQYF. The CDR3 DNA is TGCGCCAGCAGCTTAGGACTAGTTTCCTACGAGCAGTACTTC.

The CDR3 nucleotides are TGTGCCATCAGTGAGGGGACTAGCGACTACGAGCAGTACTTC. It encodes CAISEGTSDYEQYF. The rearrangement links TRBV10-3 to TRBJ2-7, with 10 bases matching TRBD2. Germline V gene sequence: CDR1 ENHRY, CDR2 SYGVKD. V lost 2 bases to trimming and J lost 3 bases; unmatched junction nucleotides: 1. There are 14 residues in the CDR3.

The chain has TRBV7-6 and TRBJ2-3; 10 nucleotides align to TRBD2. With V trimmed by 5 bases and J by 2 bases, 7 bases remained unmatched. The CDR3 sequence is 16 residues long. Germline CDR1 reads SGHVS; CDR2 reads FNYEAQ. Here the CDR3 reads CASSLSGRTYTDTQYF. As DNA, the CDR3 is TGTGCCAGCAGCCTTAGCGGGAGGACGTACACAGATACGCAGTATTTT.

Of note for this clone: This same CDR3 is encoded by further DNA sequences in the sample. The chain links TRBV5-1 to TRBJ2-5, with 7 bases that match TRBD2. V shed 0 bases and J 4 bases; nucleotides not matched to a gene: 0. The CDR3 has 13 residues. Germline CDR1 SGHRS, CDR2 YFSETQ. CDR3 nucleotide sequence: TGCGCCAGCAGCTTGGCTAGCGGAGAGACCCAGTACTTC. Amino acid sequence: CASSLASGETQYF.

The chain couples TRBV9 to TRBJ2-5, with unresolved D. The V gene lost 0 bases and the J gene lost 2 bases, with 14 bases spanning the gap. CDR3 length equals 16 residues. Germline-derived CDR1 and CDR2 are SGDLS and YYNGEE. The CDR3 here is CASSVGRSDSQETQYF. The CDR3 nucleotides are TGTGCCAGCAGCGTAGGAAGGTCAGATTCTCAAGAGACCCAGTACTTC.

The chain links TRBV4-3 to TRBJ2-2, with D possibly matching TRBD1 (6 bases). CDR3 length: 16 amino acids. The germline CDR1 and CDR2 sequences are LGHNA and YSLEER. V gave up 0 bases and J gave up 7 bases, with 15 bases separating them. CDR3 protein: CASSQELTGGGGELFF. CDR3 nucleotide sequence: TGCGCCAGCAGCCAAGAGTTGACAGGCGGCGGCGGGGAGCTGTTTTTT.

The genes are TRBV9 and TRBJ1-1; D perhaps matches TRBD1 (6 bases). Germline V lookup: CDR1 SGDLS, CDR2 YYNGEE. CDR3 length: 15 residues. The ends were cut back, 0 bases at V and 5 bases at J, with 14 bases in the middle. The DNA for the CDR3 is TGTGCCAGCAGCGTAGATCCGGGGGCGGGAACTGAAGCTTTCTTT. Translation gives CASSVDPGAGTEAFF.

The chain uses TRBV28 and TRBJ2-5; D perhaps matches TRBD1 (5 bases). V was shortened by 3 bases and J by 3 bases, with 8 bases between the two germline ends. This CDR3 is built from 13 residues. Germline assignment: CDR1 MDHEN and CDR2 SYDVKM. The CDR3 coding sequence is TGTGCCAGCAGTTTGGTACAGGAAGAGACCCAGTACTTC. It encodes CASSLVQEETQYF.

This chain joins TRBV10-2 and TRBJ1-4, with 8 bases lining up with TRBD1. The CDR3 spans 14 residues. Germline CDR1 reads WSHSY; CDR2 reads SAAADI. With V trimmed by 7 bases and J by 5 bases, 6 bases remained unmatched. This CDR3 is CASTRTGLNEKLFF. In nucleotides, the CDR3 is TGCGCCAGCACAAGGACAGGGCTAAATGAAAAACTGTTTTTT.

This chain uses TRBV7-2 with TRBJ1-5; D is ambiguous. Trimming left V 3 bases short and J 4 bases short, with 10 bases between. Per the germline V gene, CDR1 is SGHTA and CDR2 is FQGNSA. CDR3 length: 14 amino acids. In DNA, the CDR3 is TGTGCCAGCAGCTTGGGTAGGCAGAATCAGCCCCAGCATTTT. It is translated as CASSLGRQNQPQHF.

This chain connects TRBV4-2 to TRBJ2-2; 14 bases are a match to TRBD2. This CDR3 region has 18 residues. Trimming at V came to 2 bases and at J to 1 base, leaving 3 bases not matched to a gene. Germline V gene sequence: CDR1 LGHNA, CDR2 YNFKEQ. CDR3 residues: CASSQTGTSGRNTGELFF. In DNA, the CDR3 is TGTGCCAGCAGCCAAACCGGGACTAGCGGGAGGAACACCGGGGAGCTGTTTTTT.

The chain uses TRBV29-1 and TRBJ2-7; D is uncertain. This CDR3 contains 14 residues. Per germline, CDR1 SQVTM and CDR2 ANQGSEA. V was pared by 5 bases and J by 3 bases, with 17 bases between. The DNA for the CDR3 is TGCAGCGTTTGGGTCACCTCTAAGGGCTACGAGCAGTACTTC. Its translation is CSVWVTSKGYEQYF.

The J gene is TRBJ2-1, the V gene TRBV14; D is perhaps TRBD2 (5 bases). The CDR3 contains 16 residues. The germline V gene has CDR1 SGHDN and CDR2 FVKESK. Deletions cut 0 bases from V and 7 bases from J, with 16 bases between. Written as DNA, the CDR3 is TGTGCCAGCAGCCAAGACTCGGGGTGGACGTTGAATGAGCAGTTCTTC. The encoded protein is CASSQDSGWTLNEQFF.

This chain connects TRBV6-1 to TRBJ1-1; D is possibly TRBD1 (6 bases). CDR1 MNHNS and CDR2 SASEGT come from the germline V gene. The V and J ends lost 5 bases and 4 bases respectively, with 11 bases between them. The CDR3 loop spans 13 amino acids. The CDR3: CASSPQGFTEAFF. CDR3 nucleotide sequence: TGTGCCAGCAGTCCCCAGGGGTTCACTGAAGCTTTCTTT.

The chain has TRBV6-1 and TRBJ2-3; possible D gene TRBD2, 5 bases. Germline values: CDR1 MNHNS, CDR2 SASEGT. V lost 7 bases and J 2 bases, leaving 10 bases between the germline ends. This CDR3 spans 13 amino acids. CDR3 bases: TGTGCCAGCATCAGAGCGGCCACAGATACGCAGTATTTT. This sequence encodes CASIRAATDTQYF.

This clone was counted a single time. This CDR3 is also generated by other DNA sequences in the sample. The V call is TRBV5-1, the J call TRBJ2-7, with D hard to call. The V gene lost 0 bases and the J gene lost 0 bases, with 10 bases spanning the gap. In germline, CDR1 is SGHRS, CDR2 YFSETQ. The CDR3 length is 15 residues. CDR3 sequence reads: CASSLGAVSSYEQYF. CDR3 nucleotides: TGCGCCAGCAGCTTGGGAGCTGTAAGCTCCTACGAGCAGTACTTC.